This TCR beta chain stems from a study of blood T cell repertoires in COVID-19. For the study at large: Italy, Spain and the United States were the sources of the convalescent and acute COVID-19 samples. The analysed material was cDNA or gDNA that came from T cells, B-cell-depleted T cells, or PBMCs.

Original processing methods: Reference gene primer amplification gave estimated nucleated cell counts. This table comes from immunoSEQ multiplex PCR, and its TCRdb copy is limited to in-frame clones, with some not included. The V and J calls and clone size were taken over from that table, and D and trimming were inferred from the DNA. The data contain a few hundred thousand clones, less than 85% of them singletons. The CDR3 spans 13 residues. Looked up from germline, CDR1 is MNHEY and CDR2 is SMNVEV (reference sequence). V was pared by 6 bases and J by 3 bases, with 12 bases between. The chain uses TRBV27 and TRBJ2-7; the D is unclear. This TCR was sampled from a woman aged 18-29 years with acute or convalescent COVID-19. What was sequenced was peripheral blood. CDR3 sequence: CASSSTDIYEQYF. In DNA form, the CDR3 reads TGTGCCAGCAGCTCTACCGACATCTACGAGCAGTACTTC.